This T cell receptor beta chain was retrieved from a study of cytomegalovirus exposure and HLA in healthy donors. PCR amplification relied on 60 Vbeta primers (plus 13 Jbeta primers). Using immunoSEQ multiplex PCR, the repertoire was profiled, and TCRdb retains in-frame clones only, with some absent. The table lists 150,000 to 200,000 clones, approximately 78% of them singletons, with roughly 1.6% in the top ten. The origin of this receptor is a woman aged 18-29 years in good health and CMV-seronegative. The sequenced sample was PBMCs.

The CDR3, as DNA: TGCGCCAGCAGGTATAGCGGGAGGACCTACGAGCAGTACGTC. Translating gives CASRYSGRTYEQYV. The chain carries TRBV10-2 and TRBJ2-7; 10 nucleotides agree with TRBD2. The CDR3 has 14 residues. Germline V gene lookup returns CDR1 WSHSY and CDR2 SAAADI. The ends lost 6 bases at V and 2 bases at J; junction bases unmatched: 4.